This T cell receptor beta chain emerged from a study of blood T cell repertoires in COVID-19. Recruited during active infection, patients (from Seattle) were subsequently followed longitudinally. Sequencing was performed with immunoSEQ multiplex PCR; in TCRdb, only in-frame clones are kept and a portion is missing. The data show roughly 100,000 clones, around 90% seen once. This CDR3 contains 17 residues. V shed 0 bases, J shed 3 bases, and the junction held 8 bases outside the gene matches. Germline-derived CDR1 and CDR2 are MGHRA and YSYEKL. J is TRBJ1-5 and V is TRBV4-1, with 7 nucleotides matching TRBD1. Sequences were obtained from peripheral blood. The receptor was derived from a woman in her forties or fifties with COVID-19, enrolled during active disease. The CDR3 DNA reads TGCGCCAGCAGCCAAGAAGGGGGCCTGCAGAACAATCAGCCCCAGCATTTT. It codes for CASSQEGGLQNNQPQHF.